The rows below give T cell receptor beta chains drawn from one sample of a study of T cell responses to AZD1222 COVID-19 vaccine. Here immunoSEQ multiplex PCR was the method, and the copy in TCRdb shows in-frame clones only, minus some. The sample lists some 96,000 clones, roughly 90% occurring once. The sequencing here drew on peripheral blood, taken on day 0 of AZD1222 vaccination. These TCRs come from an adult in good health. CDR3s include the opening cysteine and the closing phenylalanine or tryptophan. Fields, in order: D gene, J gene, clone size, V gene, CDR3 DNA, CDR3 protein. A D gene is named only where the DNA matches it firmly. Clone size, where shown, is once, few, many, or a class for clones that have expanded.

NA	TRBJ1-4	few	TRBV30	TGTGCCTGGACGGGGGATGGGACTTTTGCAACTAATGAAAAACTGTTTTTT	CAWTGDGTFATNEKLFF
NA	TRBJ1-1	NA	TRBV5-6	TGTGCCAGCAGCTTGGATACGGGGCCGCCCAACACTGAAGCTTTCTTT	CASSLDTGPPNTEAFF
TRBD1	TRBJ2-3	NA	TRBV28	TGTGCCAGCGTAGCTCTCCGACAGGGTCGAGATACGCAGTATTTT	CASVALRQGRDTQYF
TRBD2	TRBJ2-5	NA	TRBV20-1	TGCAGTGCACGGGGGGAAGAGACCCAGTACTTC	CSARGEETQYF
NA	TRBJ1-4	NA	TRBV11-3	TGTGCCAGCAGCTTAGGTCAAATTCGGTCTAATGAAAAACTGTTTTTT	CASSLGQIRSNEKLFF
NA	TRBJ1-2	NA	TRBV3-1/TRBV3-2	TGTGCCAGCAGCCAAGATTGGGCGGGGCCGCCTGGCTACACCTTC	CASSQDWAGPPGYTF
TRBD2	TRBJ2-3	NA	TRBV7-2	TGTGCCAGCAGCTCCGGGACTAGCGGGGGGGAGCAGTATTTT	CASSSGTSGGEQYF
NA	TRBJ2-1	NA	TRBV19	TGTGCCAGTAGCCGGGACACGCGAATGGGGCAGTTCTTC	CASSRDTRMGQFF
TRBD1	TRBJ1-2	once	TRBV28	TGTGCCAGCAGTGTTACAGCCGGGACAGGGGTTCACTACACCTTC	CASSVTAGTGVHYTF
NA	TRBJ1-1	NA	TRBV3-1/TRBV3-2	TGTGCCAGCAGCGATATAACGGGGTTGGGCGCTGAAGCTTTCTTT	CASSDITGLGAEAFF
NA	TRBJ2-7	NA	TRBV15	TGTGCCACCAGCAGTCCCGGGGGCTACGAGCAGTACTTC	CATSSPGGYEQYF
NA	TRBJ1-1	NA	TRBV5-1	TGCGCCAGCAGCCCGATACGGGGACCCACTGAAGCTTTCTTT	CASSPIRGPTEAFF
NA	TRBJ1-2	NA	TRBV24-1	TGTGCCACCAGTGATTCCGGGACATCTTATGGCTACACCTTC	CATSDSGTSYGYTF
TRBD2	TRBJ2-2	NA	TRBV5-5	TGTGCCAGCAGCTTGGCGCGCGGGGGGGCCTTCGGGGAGCTGTTTTTT	CASSLARGGAFGELFF
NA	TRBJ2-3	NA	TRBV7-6	TGTGCCAGCAGCTTAGAACCGAGAAGGGCAGATACGCAGTATTTT	CASSLEPRRADTQYF
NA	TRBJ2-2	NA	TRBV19	TGTGCCAGTACTGAAACCGGGGAGCTGTTTTTT	CASTETGELFF
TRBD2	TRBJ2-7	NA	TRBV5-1	TGCGCCAGCAGCTCACTAGCGGGGGGGATGTACGAGCAGTACTTC	CASSSLAGGMYEQYF